These 30 T cell receptor beta chains share one sample of origin, sequenced in a study of tumor-infiltrating lymphocytes in primary liver carcinoma. Unsorted whole blood yielded the blood RNA, and germline DNA was also extracted. cDNA specific to TCR beta was made from 450 to 650 ng of total RNA, with a constant-region primer employed for priming. Sequencing libraries for TCR beta derived from three nested multiplex PCR rounds that used slightly modified ARM-PCR. In the first two PCR rounds, TRBV1-TRBV30 forward primers were paired with a C-beta reverse primer, and each round lasted roughly 9 cycles. MiXCR, run by TCRdb on the multiplex PCR reads, gives a single entry per CDR3 protein. The sample contains about 300,000 distinct CDR3 sequences, 65% of which appear only once. Sequenced material: peripheral blood. The receptor set was obtained from a man between 40 and 49 years old with primary liver carcinoma and hepatitis B virus infection.

Comment on this clonotype: A much larger clone lies one base from this, so it may be a read error. This chain links TRBV4-2 with TRBJ1-3, with 9 nucleotides matching TRBD1. The CDR3 length is 16 residues. Germline loops: CDR1 LGHNA, CDR2 YNFKEQ. Here the CDR3 DNA reads TGTACCAGCAGCCAGGGGGACAGGGAGTCTGGAAACACCATATATTTT. Translation gives CTSSQGDRESGNTIYF.

Regarding this clonotype: With a much larger clone just one base away, this may be a read error. The gene calls are TRBV6-1 and TRBJ2-1; D ambiguous. Between the trimmed V and J ends, which lost 7 bases and 5 bases, there was a span of 15 bases. Germline loops: CDR1 MNHNS, CDR2 SASEGT. This CDR3 is built from 14 residues. In DNA form, the CDR3 reads TGTGCCAGCACCATGACTGCTGCCCACAATGAGCAGTTCTTC. Translation gives CASTMTAAHNEQFF.

Concerning this clonotype: A much more abundant neighbour one base away suggests this may be a read error. The chain couples TRBV4-2 to TRBJ1-4; D remains ambiguous. Trimming shortened V by 3 bases and J by 8 bases, and 7 bases separated the two germline ends. The CDR3 totals 12 residues. Per germline, CDR1 LGHNA and CDR2 YNFKEQ. CDR3 residues: CASSHAGEKLFF. As DNA, the CDR3 is TGTGCCAGCAGCCATGCTGGGGAAAAACTGTTTTTT.

Points on this clonotype: One end of the junction varies from germline; a read error may be responsible. CDR3 protein: CASSLGARTGDGYSF. The CDR3 bases are TGTGCCAGCAGCTTAGGGGCCAGAACCGGGGATGGCTACAGCTTC. The chain recombines TRBV7-8 with TRBJ1-2, with D unclear. CDR3 length equals 15 residues. Germline-derived CDR1 and CDR2 are SGHVS and FQNEAQ.

This clonotype was recorded many times. CDR3 residues: CASSSSLSTGTQYF. The CDR3 DNA sequence: TGTGCCAGCAGCTCGAGTCTCTCAACGGGGACCCAGTACTTC. The chain couples TRBV5-5 to TRBJ2-5, with no clear D. The germline V gene has CDR1 SGHKS and CDR2 YYEKEE (reference sequence). V shed 3 bases and J shed 7 bases, with 16 bases lying between them. CDR3 length: 14 amino acids.

Only a few counts were recorded for this clonotype. This chain uses TRBV6-1 with TRBJ2-7; 7 bases align to TRBD1. CDR1 and CDR2 from the germline V gene are MNHNS and SASEGT. The CDR3 is made up of 14 amino acids. The V gene end was trimmed by 5 bases and the J gene end by 1 base; junction bases not matched to a gene: 5. The CDR3 here is CASSKDRLSYEQYF. For the CDR3, the DNA is TGTGCCAGCAGTAAGGACAGGTTGTCCTACGAGCAGTACTTC.

This clonotype was observed many times. The rearrangement joins TRBV11-3 to TRBJ2-1, with 7 bases aligning to TRBD2. Trimming cost V 4 bases and J 7 bases; bases outside gene matches: 1. Germline CDR1 reads SGHNT; CDR2 reads YENEEA. The CDR3 extends over 12 amino acids. The CDR3, as DNA: TGTGCCAGCAGCTGGGGGGGGAATGAGCAGTTCTTC. Its protein product is CASSWGGNEQFF. Variable domain in full (rest from reference TRBV11-3 and TRBJ2-1): EAGVVQSPRYKIIEKKQPVAFWCNPISGHNTLYWYLQNLGQGPELLIRYENEEAVDDSQLPKDRFSAERLKGVDSTLKIQPAELGDSAVYLCASSWGGNEQFFGPGTRLTVL.

To note about this clonotype: One base away lies a much larger clone, so this may be a sequencing read error. The rearrangement links TRBV29-1 to TRBJ1-2; D not resolved. CDR1 and CDR2 (germline): SQVTM, ANQGSEA. The CDR3 extends over 13 amino acids. CDR3 in DNA: TGCAGCGTTGAGGGCAGAAGTAACTATGGCTACGCCTTC. It specifies CSVEGRSNYGYAF.

V is TRBV6-1 and J is TRBJ2-7, with 9 bases matching TRBD1. V lost 11 bases to trimming and J lost 0 bases; unmatched junction nucleotides: 14. CDR3 size: 16 residues. Germline V gene sequence: CDR1 MNHNS, CDR2 SASEGT. CDR3 in DNA: TGTGCCGGCACCCCACGGTCGGGACAGGGCTCCTACGAGCAGTACTTC. Amino acids: CAGTPRSGQGSYEQYF.

The chain links TRBV5-1 to TRBJ2-2; unclear D gene. The CDR3 is made up of 15 amino acids. V was trimmed by 4 bases and J by 5 bases, leaving 15 bases between them. Per germline, CDR1 SGHRS and CDR2 YFSETQ. The CDR3 nucleotides read TGCGCCAGCAGCCTGAATTCGGAACGGACCGGGGAGCTGTTTTTT. Translating gives CASSLNSERTGELFF.

This clonotype was counted only a few times. The chain uses TRBV5-1 and TRBJ1-5; D gene unclear. With 0 bases removed from V and 8 bases from J, the gap between germline ends came to 12 bases. Germline CDR1 and CDR2: SGHRS and YFSETQ. The length of the CDR3 is 14 residues. The chain's CDR3 is CASSLGGVWEPQHF. In nucleotides, the CDR3 is TGCGCCAGCAGCTTGGGTGGGGTCTGGGAGCCCCAGCATTTT. The variable domain in full, with the rest retrieved from reference TRBV5-1 and TRBJ1-5, is KAGVTQTPRYLIKTRGQQVTLSCSPISGHRSVSWYQQTPGQGLQFLFEYFSETQRNKGNFPGRFSGRQFSNSRSEMNVSTLELGDSALYLCASSLGGVWEPQHFGDGTRLSIL.

As regards this clonotype: A junction end diverges from the germline sequence, so it may reflect a read error. The chain combines TRBV7-9 with TRBJ2-7; 12 positions match TRBD2. The CDR3 is 14 residues long. Germline V gives CDR1 SEHNR, CDR2 FQNEAQ (reference sequence). The chain's CDR3 is CASVPGLAGDDQYF. The CDR3 bases are TGTGCGAGCGTACCGGGACTAGCGGGCGACGATCAGTACTTC.

Details on this clonotype: Here the CDR3 omits its conserved ending phenylalanine or tryptophan, so a read error is the likely source. The chain joins TRBV29-1 to TRBJ1-1; the D is unclear. The germline V gene encodes CDR1 SQVTM and CDR2 ANQGSEA. This CDR3 region has 14 residues. CDR3 loop: CRGREVGEFTEAFI. In DNA, the CDR3 is TGCAGAGGGAGAGAGGTCGGAGAATTCACTGAAGCTTTCATT.

To note about this clonotype: Possible read error: a much larger clone is one base away. The CDR3 spells CASSIDRAGYTF. CDR3 bases: TGTGCCAGCAGTATCGACAGGGCGGGCTACACCTTC. This chain connects TRBV7-9 to TRBJ1-2; 7 bases are shared with TRBD1. CDR3 length equals 12 residues. J was trimmed by 8 bases and V by 6 bases; bases with no gene match: 6. Germline V gene data show CDR1 as SEHNR and CDR2 as FQNEAQ (reference sequence).

This clonotype was seen a handful of times. The chain recombines TRBV6-6 with TRBJ2-7, with TRBD2 as a possible D gene (6 bases). The V end lost 0 bases, the J end lost 6 bases, and 9 bases lay between the germline ends. Per the germline V gene, CDR1 is MNHNY and CDR2 is SVGAGI (reference sequence). The CDR3 runs 13 residues. The CDR3 is CASSYSRDREQYF. In DNA, the CDR3 is TGTGCCAGCAGTTACTCGCGGGATCGCGAGCAGTACTTC.

This clonotype was counted a single time. The conserved phenylalanine or tryptophan normally closing the CDR3 is absent here, so this likely arose from a read error. The rearrangement links TRBV4-2 to TRBJ2-6; possibly TRBD2 for D (5 bases). This CDR3 has 17 residues. Germline V gene lookup returns CDR1 LGHNA and CDR2 YNFKEQ. Trimming took 0 bases from V and 6 from J, leaving 15 bases between them. The CDR3 DNA follows: TGTGCCAGCAGCCAAGACGCCCTAGCCATTGAGGCCAACGTCCTGACTATC. It is translated as CASSQDALAIEANVLTI.

The chain's CDR3 is CASSSNRARNKNIQYF. DNA of the CDR3: TGTGCCAGCAGCTCCAACAGGGCCCGAAACAAAAACATTCAGTACTTC. The V gene is TRBV11-2, the J gene TRBJ2-4; a weak D match, TRBD1 (6 bases). The CDR3 loop spans 16 amino acids. Trimming shortened V by 4 bases and J by 3 bases, and 16 bases separated the two germline ends. Germline assignment: CDR1 SGHAT and CDR2 FQNNGV.

Notes on this clonotype: One base away lies a much larger clone, so this may be a sequencing read error. The chain links TRBV6-6 to TRBJ2-1; TRBD2 matches 7 bases. The CDR3 is made up of 14 amino acids. Trimming removed 5 bases from V and 8 bases from J; junction bases left unmatched: 9. Germline-derived CDR1 and CDR2 are MNHNY and SVGAGI (reference sequence). CDR3 in amino acids: CASSVAGGYDEQFF. CDR3 DNA: TGTGCCAGCAGTGTAGCGGGCGGATACGATGAGCAGTTCTTC.

Only one count was recorded for this clonotype. The J gene is TRBJ2-2, the V gene TRBV30; the D is unclear. The V and J ends lost 3 bases and 0 bases respectively, with 8 bases between them. The CDR3 is 14 residues long. Per germline, CDR1 GTSNPN and CDR2 SVGIG (reference sequence). CDR3 region: CAWRDDSNTGELFF. CDR3 coding DNA: TGTGCCTGGAGGGATGATTCGAACACCGGGGAGCTGTTTTTT.

About this clonotype: One end of the junction varies from germline; a read error may be responsible. The chain links TRBV11-2 to TRBJ2-7; the D gene is possibly TRBD2 (6 bases). The CDR3 length is 15 residues. The germline gives CDR1 SGHAT, CDR2 FQNNGV. Written as DNA, the CDR3 is TGTACCAGCAGCCGGAACTCCGGGGGATCCTACGAGCAGTACTTC. Protein: CTSSRNSGGSYEQYF.

In this sample, this clonotype turned up a few times. The chain joins TRBV5-1 to TRBJ2-2; possible D gene TRBD2, 5 bases. Germline V gene sequence: CDR1 SGHRS, CDR2 YFSETQ. Trimming shortened V by 0 bases and J by 8 bases, and 14 bases separated the two germline ends. The CDR3 loop spans 15 amino acids. CDR3 in amino acids: CASSLEPGIGGELFF. Written as DNA, the CDR3 is TGCGCCAGCAGCTTGGAGCCGGGGATCGGTGGGGAGCTGTTTTTT.

Written as DNA, the CDR3 is TGTGCCAGCAGCTTGCTTGCCGGGGGGTTCTACGAGCAGTACTTC. Its protein product is CASSLLAGGFYEQYF. The gene calls are TRBV11-2 and TRBJ2-7, with 7 bases that match TRBD2. The V gene end was trimmed by 3 bases and the J gene end by 3 bases; junction bases not matched to a gene: 8. The CDR3 is 15 amino acids. The germline V gene has CDR1 SGHAT and CDR2 FQNNGV.

For this clonotype: The germline gene is not matched at one end of the junction; a read error may be the cause. V usage is TRBV11-1 and J usage is TRBJ2-1; weak D call: TRBD2 (6 bases). The germline CDR1 and CDR2 sequences are SGHAT and FQDESV (reference sequence). This CDR3 contains 13 residues. This chain's CDR3 is CASSPGLYNEQLF. The CDR3 DNA sequence: TGTGCCAGCAGTCCGGGACTGTACAATGAGCAGTTATTC. The variable domain in full, with the rest retrieved from reference TRBV11-1 and TRBJ2-1, is EAEVAQSPRYKITEKSQAVAFWCDPISGHATLYWYRQILGQGPELLVQFQDESVVDDSQLPKDRFSAERLKGVDSTLKIQPAELGDSAMYLCASSPGLYNEQLFGPGTRLTVL.

Regarding this clonotype: This may stem from a read error, because a much larger clone lies one nucleotide away. This chain connects TRBV12-3 or TRBV12-4 to TRBJ1-2, with a possible D match to TRBD1 (6 bases). The CDR3 is 11 residues long. In DNA form, the CDR3 reads TGTGCCGGCAGTCAGGGGACGGTCGCGACCTTC. Its translation: CAGSQGTVATF.

V gene TRBV28 combines with J gene TRBJ2-2, with no clear D. The CDR3 has 14 amino acids. Per the germline V gene, CDR1 is MDHEN and CDR2 is SYDVKM. V lost 2 bases to trimming and J lost 6 bases, with 10 bases between them. The CDR3 DNA reads as TGTGCCAGCAGTTTAAGGGTTGGGGCCGGGGAGCTGTTTTTT. As protein: CASSLRVGAGELFF.

Points on this clonotype: One base away lies a much larger clone, so this may be a sequencing read error. The chain recombines TRBV29-1 with TRBJ1-4; 9 bases are a match to TRBD1. Germline CDR1 and CDR2: SQVTM and ANQGSEA. The CDR3 totals 15 residues. DNA of the CDR3: TGCAGCGTCGCCGGGACAGGGAGGACTAATGAAAAAATGTTTTTT. Protein: CSVAGTGRTNEKMFF.

As regards this clonotype: A much larger clone sits a single nucleotide away, making a read error possible. V gene TRBV10-3 combines with J gene TRBJ1-2; tentatively, D is TRBD1 (6 bases). This CDR3 comprises 13 residues. From germline, CDR1 is ENHRY and CDR2 SYGVKD. V shed 11 bases and J shed 2 bases, with 15 bases lying between them. CDR3 bases: TGTGCCGTCGGAGCCGGGACAAACTATGGCTACACCTTC. Protein product: CAVGAGTNYGYTF.

This clonotype showed up many times. V gene TRBV4-3 combines with J gene TRBJ2-3, with TRBD2 identical over 7 bases. The trim removed 1 base at V and 1 base at J, leaving 8 bases unmatched. Germline CDR1 is LGHNA and CDR2 is YSLEER. The CDR3 covers 17 residues. This chain's CDR3 is CASSQGSGNEGTDTQYF. For the CDR3, the DNA is TGCGCCAGCAGCCAAGGAAGCGGGAATGAGGGCACAGATACGCAGTATTTT.

Regarding this clonotype: Being one base from a much bigger clone, this may be a read error. This rearrangement joins TRBV6-2 or TRBV6-3 to TRBJ2-7; no definite D call. CDR1 and CDR2 (germline): MNHEY, SVGEGT. This CDR3 has 14 amino acids. The V end lost 7 bases, the J end lost 0 bases, and 13 bases lay between the germline ends. The CDR3 here is CASTVRIASYEQYF. DNA of the CDR3: TGTGCCAGCACGGTCAGGATTGCCTCCTACGAGCAGTACTTC.

This clonotype was picked up a small number of times. The rearrangement links TRBV29-1 to TRBJ2-7; D remains unclear. The length of the CDR3 is 13 residues. Trimming removed 1 base at V and 6 bases at J, with 13 bases between. From germline, CDR1 is SQVTM and CDR2 ANQGSEA. CDR3 sequence reads: CSVEVGNGFEQYF. In DNA, the CDR3 is TGCAGCGTTGAAGTGGGGAACGGATTCGAGCAGTACTTC.